This T cell receptor beta chain stems from a study of cytomegalovirus exposure and HLA in healthy donors. Separation from the approximately 720-subject first cohort characterized the approximately 120-subject validation cohort, to which the donors belonged. Regarding this clone: Its antigen is not known.

Produced via immunoSEQ multiplex PCR; TCRdb's table is partial and in-frame only. The sample consists of 120,000 to 150,000 clones, around 90% of them appearing once. Study-level points and caveats: A later analysis found first-cohort TCR clusters tended to co-occur in the 90 to 150 validation repertoires.

Trimming took 10 bases from V and 3 from J, leaving 13 bases between them. The CDR3 length is 12 residues. Germline V gene data show CDR1 as MDHEN and CDR2 as SYDVKM. The receptor was isolated from a man aged 18 to 35 in good health and CMV-seropositive. The sequenced sample consisted of PBMCs. The rearrangement joins TRBV28 to TRBJ2-7; possibly TRBD2 for D (5 bases). In nucleotides, the CDR3 is TGTGCCACTTTGCGGGCTGGCTACGAGCAGTACTTC. Translation: CATLRAGYEQYF.